This entry lists 18 T cell receptor beta chains sequenced from one sample in a study of cytomegalovirus exposure and HLA in healthy donors. The PCR contained 60 Vbeta and 13 Jbeta primers. Clones were read by immunoSEQ multiplex PCR, and TCRdb kept only the in-frame ones, dropping some. The sample consists of 100,000 to 150,000 clones, around 81% of them appearing once. Material for sequencing was PBMCs. These receptors all come from a woman aged 45-60 years in good health and CMV-seronegative.

This clone was recorded once. The gene calls are TRBV7-9 and TRBJ2-7; TRBD2 agrees at 13 bases. The CDR3 loop spans 16 amino acids. Germline V gene data show CDR1 as SEHNR and CDR2 as FQNEAQ (reference sequence). Trimming removed 5 bases from V and 0 bases from J; junction bases left unmatched: 4. The CDR3 is CASSPGLAGSSYEQYF. In nucleotides, the CDR3 is TGTGCCAGCAGCCCGGGACTAGCGGGGAGCTCCTACGAGCAGTACTTC. Variable domain in full (rest from reference TRBV7-9 and TRBJ2-7): DTGVSQNPRHKITKRGQNVTFRCDPISEHNRLYWYRQTLGQGPEFLTYFQNEAQLEKSRLLSDRFSAERPKGSFSTLEIQRTEQGDSAMYLCASSPGLAGSSYEQYFGPGTRLTVT.

The V gene is TRBV5-6, the J gene TRBJ2-5; 9 positions agree with TRBD1. Germline CDR1 and CDR2: SGHDT and YYEEEE. The CDR3 is made up of 18 amino acids. With V trimmed by 2 bases and J by 7 bases, 18 bases remained unmatched. CDR3 nucleotides: TGTGCCAGCAGCTTAGACAGGGGGTCGGATAAGATGAGGTGGACCCAGTACTTC. Translated, it gives CASSLDRGSDKMRWTQYF. The whole variable domain, filled in from reference TRBV5-6 and TRBJ2-5, reads DAGVTQSPTHLIKTRGQQVTLRCSPKSGHDTVSWYQQALGQGPQFIFQYYEEEERQRGNFPDRFSGHQFPNYSSELNVNALLLGDSALYLCASSLDRGSDKMRWTQYFGPGTRLLVL.

This clone showed up just once. The V call is TRBV2, the J call TRBJ1-1; D possibly corresponds to TRBD1 (5 bases). The germline CDR1 and CDR2 sequences are SNHLY and FYNNEI. The CDR3 has 14 residues. The V end lost 4 bases, the J end lost 7 bases, and 16 bases lay between the germline ends. In DNA form, the CDR3 reads TGTGCCAGCAGTGCCGGCAGGGCGCTTTTTGAAGCTTTCTTT. Protein: CASSAGRALFEAFF. The full variable domain, completed using reference TRBV2 and TRBJ1-1, is EPEVTQTPSHQVTQMGQEVILRCVPISNHLYFYWYRQILGQKVEFLVSFYNNEISEKSEIFDDQFSVERPDGSNFTLKIRSTKLEDSAMYFCASSAGRALFEAFFGQGTRLTVV.

The chain is built from TRBV30 and TRBJ2-1, with 7 bases fitting TRBD1. CDR3 length: 15 amino acids. Germline V CDR1 and CDR2: GTSNPN, SVGIG (reference sequence). The V gene end was trimmed by 1 base and the J gene end by 3 bases; junction bases not matched to a gene: 6. Here the CDR3 DNA reads TGTGCCTGGAGTGAAGACAGGGAATACTACAATGAGCAGTTCTTC. Encoded protein: CAWSEDREYYNEQFF.

V and J are TRBV6-1 and TRBJ1-5, with TRBD1 matching 8 bases. V trimming: 3 bases; J trimming: 2 bases; junction bases outside the gene matches: 6. Looked up from germline, CDR1 is MNHNS and CDR2 is SASEGT. CDR3 length: 16 residues. CDR3 region: CASSENRGIGNQPQHF. The CDR3 nucleotides read TGTGCCAGCAGTGAGAACAGGGGGATTGGCAATCAGCCCCAGCATTTT.

This clone appeared a single time. J is TRBJ1-3 and V is TRBV7-9; D might be TRBD1 (5 bases). This CDR3 contains 13 residues. In germline, CDR1 is SEHNR, CDR2 FQNEAQ (reference sequence). The CDR3 loop is CRAGLSSGNTIYF. CDR3 nucleotide sequence: TGTAGGGCAGGGCTTAGCTCTGGAAACACCATATATTTT.

The chain's CDR3 is CASSSGQEASGANVLTF. DNA for the CDR3: TGCGCCAGCAGCTCCGGACAGGAAGCCTCTGGGGCCAACGTCCTGACTTTC. The chain combines TRBV5-1 with TRBJ2-6, with 7 positions matching TRBD1. Germline lookup yields CDR1 SGHRS and CDR2 YFSETQ. Trimming removed 3 bases from V and 0 bases from J; junction bases left unmatched: 6. There are 17 residues in the CDR3.

The CDR3 region has the DNA TGTGCCAGTAGTCCTCGCGGGAGGACCCACAATGAGCAGTTCTTC. Its protein product is CASSPRGRTHNEQFF. The chain couples TRBV19 to TRBJ2-1; 8 positions agree with TRBD2. The CDR3 loop spans 15 amino acids. J lost 5 bases, V lost 5 bases, and 8 bases had no gene match. The germline CDR1 and CDR2 sequences are LNHDA and SQIVND (reference sequence). Based on the CDR3 plus reference TRBV19 and TRBJ2-1, the full variable domain is DGGITQSPKYLFRKEGQNVTLSCEQNLNHDAMYWYRQDPGQGLRLIYYSQIVNDFQKGDIAEGYSVSREKKESFPLTVTSAQKNPTAFYLCASSPRGRTHNEQFFGPGTRLTVL.

This chain joins TRBV19 and TRBJ1-2, with 7 bases matching TRBD1. V was pared by 6 bases and J by 5 bases, with 12 bases of the junction left unmatched. Germline CDR1 reads LNHDA; CDR2 reads SQIVND (reference sequence). This CDR3 region has 15 residues. CDR3 bases: TGTGCCAGTAGATTCCAGGGGGAAAGGGGATATGGCTACACCTTC. Residues: CASRFQGERGYGYTF.

The genes are TRBV7-9 and TRBJ1-4; D is undetermined. The length of the CDR3 is 15 residues. Germline CDR1 and CDR2: SEHNR and FQNEAQ (reference sequence). Trimming stripped 5 bases from V and 8 bases from J, with 18 bases between. CDR3 loop: CASSVSQTRGEKLFF. Here the CDR3 DNA reads TGTGCCAGCAGCGTCAGTCAGACACGAGGGGAAAAACTGTTTTTT.

The chain uses TRBV5-6 and TRBJ2-5, with D unresolved. The V end lost 1 base, the J end lost 4 bases, and 14 bases lay between the germline ends. Per germline, CDR1 SGHDT and CDR2 YYEEEE. The CDR3 runs to 15 residues. The chain's CDR3 is CASSLYRLEGETQYF. The CDR3 DNA reads as TGTGCCAGCAGCTTGTATCGTCTAGAAGGAGAGACCCAGTACTTC.

The CDR3 nucleotides read TGTGCCAGCAGCCCCTCGGGACAGGCCTACGAGCAGTACGTC. Amino acid sequence: CASSPSGQAYEQYV. V usage is TRBV6-1 and J usage is TRBJ2-7, with 8 positions matching TRBD1. CDR1 is MNHNS and CDR2 is SASEGT in the germline V gene. This CDR3 is built from 14 residues. After removal of 6 bases from V and 2 bases from J, the junction contained 6 bases not matched to a gene.

Only one count was recorded for this clone. The CDR3 DNA sequence: TGTGCCAGCAGCGCGGGACTAGCGGGAGTTGGGGGCACAGATACGCAGTATTTT. This gives the protein CASSAGLAGVGGTDTQYF. The rearrangement links TRBV9 to TRBJ2-3; 14 nucleotides align to TRBD2. The CDR3 loop spans 18 amino acids. V lost 3 bases and J lost 1; bases outside the gene matches: 7. Germline CDR1 and CDR2: SGDLS and YYNGEE. The variable domain in full, completed from reference TRBV9 and TRBJ2-3, reads DSGVTQTPKHLITATGQRVTLRCSPRSGDLSVYWYQQSLDQGLQFLIQYYNGEERAKGNILERFSAQQFPDLHSELNLSSLELGDSALYFCASSAGLAGVGGTDTQYFGPGTRLTVL.

The sample holds a few counts of this clone. The V gene is TRBV10-3, the J gene TRBJ1-4; 9 bases agree with TRBD1. CDR1 is ENHRY and CDR2 is SYGVKD in the germline V gene. V shed 5 bases and J 0 bases; nucleotides not matched to a gene: 4. The CDR3 covers 16 residues. Here the CDR3 DNA reads TGTGCCATCAGTAAACAGGGGGCAGCAACTAATGAAAAACTGTTTTTT. Protein product: CAISKQGAATNEKLFF.

The rearrangement uses TRBV4-2 and TRBJ2-1; TRBD2 agrees at 11 bases. CDR3 length: 19 residues. Germline V gene lookup returns CDR1 LGHNA and CDR2 YNFKEQ. V gave up 1 base and J gave up 0 bases; unmatched junction bases: 8. The CDR3 DNA reads as TGTGCCAGCAGCCAAGTTAGCGGGAGGGGTGCGGGCTCCTACAATGAGCAGTTCTTC. It yields the protein CASSQVSGRGAGSYNEQFF.

The V call is TRBV5-4, the J call TRBJ2-6; possible D gene TRBD1, 6 bases. There are 14 residues in the CDR3. Germline CDR1 is SGHNT and CDR2 is YYREEE (reference sequence). Trimming took off 4 bases at V and 4 bases at J, with 9 bases between the two ends. This CDR3 is CASSPGQGANVLTF. DNA of the CDR3: TGTGCCAGCAGCCCCGGACAGGGGGCCAACGTCCTGACTTTC.

The chain uses TRBV29-1 and TRBJ1-1, with D tentatively TRBD1 (6 bases). V lost 7 bases, J lost 4 bases, and 13 bases lay in between. The CDR3 has 12 residues. Per the germline V gene, CDR1 is SQVTM and CDR2 is ANQGSEA. CDR3 in DNA: TGCAGCGGGAGAGGGGGGGGCACTGAAGCTTTCTTT. Its translation: CSGRGGGTEAFF.

The chain combines TRBV11-2 with TRBJ2-1; weak D call: TRBD1 (6 bases). Trimming took 0 bases from V and 2 from J, leaving 11 bases between them. CDR3 length equals 16 residues. CDR1 and CDR2 from the germline V gene are SGHAT and FQNNGV. DNA for the CDR3: TGTGCCAGCAGCTTAGACTGGGGGCGGCCCTACAATGAGCAGTTCTTC. It encodes CASSLDWGRPYNEQFF.